Presented here are 15 T cell receptor beta chains from one specimen sequenced in a study of patients and donors after allogeneic stem cell transplantation. Each CDR3 protein is one row after TCRdb ran MiXCR on the RT-PCR reads. The sample carries about 200,000 distinct CDR3 sequences, around 40% recorded once. Sequenced input: blood, either unsorted or a sorted T cell fraction (not recorded which). These receptors originate from a human donor who was either an allogeneic HSCT recipient or a stem cell or donor lymphocyte infusion donor (not recorded which). It is not recorded whose cells these are; they may come from a transplant donor.

The rearrangement uses TRBV3-1 and TRBJ2-1; D ambiguous. V lost 1 base and J 0 bases, leaving 7 bases between the germline ends. Germline V gene sequence: CDR1 LGHDT, CDR2 YNNKEL (reference sequence). This CDR3 is built from 15 residues. This CDR3 reads CASSQAPNSYNEQFF. The CDR3 region has the DNA TGTGCCAGCAGCCAAGCGCCCAACTCCTACAATGAGCAGTTCTTC.

This clonotype has just one count. This chain links TRBV28 with TRBJ2-2; TRBD1 or TRBD2 may be the D gene (8 bases each). Germline V gene lookup returns CDR1 MDHEN and CDR2 SYDVKM. CDR3 length: 15 residues. Trimming shortened V by 3 bases and J by 4 bases, and 12 bases separated the two germline ends. This chain's CDR3 is CASSFSGTGTGELFF. The CDR3 nucleotides are TGTGCCAGCAGTTTTAGCGGGACAGGCACCGGGGAGCTGTTTTTT.

This chain links TRBV12-3 or TRBV12-4 with TRBJ1-2; possible D gene TRBD1, 5 bases. Trimming took off 6 bases at V and 2 bases at J, with 13 bases between the two ends. This CDR3 has 14 residues. The CDR3 DNA follows: TGTGCCAGCAGCCAATTTGAGGGGAACTATGGCTACACCTTC. Encoded protein: CASSQFEGNYGYTF.

DNA for the CDR3: TGTGCCAGCAGCACTAGGTTCGACCAGCCCCAGCATTTT. This encodes CASSTRFDQPQHF. The chain carries TRBV11-2 and TRBJ1-5, with unresolved D. The CDR3 has 13 residues. Germline V gene sequence: CDR1 SGHAT, CDR2 FQNNGV. Deletions cut 5 bases from V and 7 bases from J, with 12 bases between.

The CDR3 is CASSLPRRQGGYNEQFF. The CDR3 nucleotides are TGTGCCAGCAGCTTGCCCCGGAGACAGGGTGGTTACAATGAGCAGTTCTTC. The J gene is TRBJ2-1, the V gene TRBV7-6, with 7 bases fitting TRBD1. The germline V gene encodes CDR1 SGHVS and CDR2 FNYEAQ. The CDR3 has 17 residues. The V segment lost 3 bases and the J segment 4 bases; nucleotides outside the gene matches: 12.

The rearrangement links TRBV24-1 to TRBJ2-1; D gene uncertain. Germline V gives CDR1 KGHDR, CDR2 SFDVKD. The V end lost 1 base, the J end lost 5 bases, and 20 bases lay between the germline ends. The CDR3 contains 18 residues. The CDR3 DNA follows: TGTGCCACCAGTGATTTCTCCCAAGGCTCCCCAAGCGACAATGAGCAGTTCTTC. It is translated as CATSDFSQGSPSDNEQFF.

The chain is built from TRBV7-7 and TRBJ1-5; a possible D gene is TRBD1 (6 bases). V shed 7 bases and J shed 0 bases, with 19 bases lying between them. This CDR3 comprises 17 residues. Germline V gene lookup returns CDR1 SSHAT and CDR2 FNYEAQ (reference sequence). CDR3 residues: CASTPGGQTCSNQPQHF. For the CDR3, the DNA is TGTGCCAGCACCCCCGGTGGACAGACCTGTAGCAATCAGCCCCAGCATTTT. Full variable domain (remainder filled in from reference TRBV7-7 and TRBJ1-5): GAGVSQSPRYKVTKRGQDVTLRCDPISSHATLYWYQQALGQGPEFLTYFNYEAQPDKSGLPSDRFSAERPEGSISTLTIQRTEQRDSAMYRCASTPGGQTCSNQPQHFGDGTRLSIL.

The gene calls are TRBV4-1 and TRBJ2-5; weak D call: TRBD1 (7 bases). Trimming left V 4 bases short and J 4 bases short, with 13 bases between. Per germline, CDR1 MGHRA and CDR2 YSYEKL. The CDR3 has 14 residues. CDR3 DNA: TGCGCCAGCAGCCCGGACCAGGGGGGAGAGACCCAGTACTTC. It codes for CASSPDQGGETQYF.

In its sample, this clonotype was seen a few times. Here the CDR3 reads CATSDSHGGALNYGYTF. In DNA form, the CDR3 reads TGTGCCACCAGTGATTCCCATGGAGGGGCCCTAAACTATGGCTACACCTTC. The gene calls are TRBV24-1 and TRBJ1-2; possibly TRBD1 for D (5 bases). The CDR3 contains 17 residues. Germline V gives CDR1 KGHDR, CDR2 SFDVKD. V was cut by 2 bases and J by 2 bases, with 17 bases left in between.

The V call is TRBV5-5, the J call TRBJ1-2; D remains ambiguous. Germline loops: CDR1 SGHKS, CDR2 YYEKEE (reference sequence). This CDR3 comprises 13 residues. The V end lost 0 bases, the J end lost 6 bases, and 9 bases lay between the germline ends. The CDR3 sequence is CASSLGTTDGYTF. CDR3 DNA: TGTGCCAGCAGCTTGGGAACCACGGATGGCTACACCTTC.

This clonotype has only a few counts. The V gene is TRBV21-1, the J gene TRBJ2-7; no DNA check was done on the table's D call, TRBD2. TRBV21-1 is designated a pseudogene. This CDR3 has 15 amino acids. The CDR3 DNA reads as TGTGCCAGCAGTACCCGAGGGTATCGGTCCTACGAGCAGTACTTC. Amino acids: CASSTRGYRSYEQYF.

This clonotype appeared a few times. The J gene is TRBJ1-2, the V gene TRBV6-5; 8 bases are shared with TRBD1. The CDR3 is 17 amino acids. V shed 0 bases and J 5 bases; nucleotides not matched to a gene: 11. Germline values: CDR1 MNHEY, CDR2 SVGAGI. CDR3 amino acids: CASSYSGPGTGAYGYTF. The CDR3 DNA sequence: TGTGCCAGCAGTTACTCGGGGCCCGGGACAGGAGCTTATGGCTACACCTTC.

This clonotype was seen a handful of times. The chain is built from TRBV20-1 and TRBJ2-7, with 7 bases aligning to TRBD1. This CDR3 is built from 15 residues. V was clipped by 6 bases and J by 3 bases; unmatched bases: 14. CDR1 and CDR2 from the germline V gene are DFQATT and SNEGSKA (reference sequence). CDR3 residues: CSARTLQGLYYEQYF. In DNA form, the CDR3 reads TGCAGTGCCCGGACCCTACAGGGGCTCTACTACGAGCAGTACTTC.

This clonotype was counted between two and nine times. The genes are TRBV3-1 and TRBJ1-4; D unclear. The CDR3 is 14 amino acids. Trimming stripped 4 bases from V and 4 bases from J, with 10 bases between. Looked up from germline, CDR1 is LGHDT and CDR2 is YNNKEL (reference sequence). Here the CDR3 DNA reads TGTGCCAGCAGCCCGCGGGCAGTTAATGAAAAACTGTTTTTT. It specifies CASSPRAVNEKLFF.

Comments on this clonotype: A read error may produce the germline difference seen at one junction end. The V gene is TRBV5-1, the J gene TRBJ1-5; D ambiguous. CDR3 length: 14 residues. Looked up from germline, CDR1 is SGHRS and CDR2 is YFSETQ. The CDR3 protein is CASSLVPGNQPQHF. In nucleotides, the CDR3 is TGCGCCAGCAGCTTGGTGCCAGGCAACCAGCCCCAGCATTTT.